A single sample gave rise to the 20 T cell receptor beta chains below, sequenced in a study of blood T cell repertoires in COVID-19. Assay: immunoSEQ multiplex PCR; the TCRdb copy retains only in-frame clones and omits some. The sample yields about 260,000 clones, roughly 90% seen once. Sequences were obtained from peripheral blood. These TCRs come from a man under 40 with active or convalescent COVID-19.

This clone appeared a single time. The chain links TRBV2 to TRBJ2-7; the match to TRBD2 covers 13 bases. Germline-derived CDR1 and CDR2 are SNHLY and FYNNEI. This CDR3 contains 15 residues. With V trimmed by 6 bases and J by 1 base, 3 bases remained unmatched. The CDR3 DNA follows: TGTGCCAGCAGAGGGACTAGCGGGGAGTCCTACGAGCAGTACTTC. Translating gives CASRGTSGESYEQYF.

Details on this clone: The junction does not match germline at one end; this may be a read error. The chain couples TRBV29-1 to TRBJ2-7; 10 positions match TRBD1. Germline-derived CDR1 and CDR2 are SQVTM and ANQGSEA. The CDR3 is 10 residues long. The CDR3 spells CSFTLGQGFF. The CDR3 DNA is TGCAGCTTTACTTTGGGACAGGGGTTCTTC.

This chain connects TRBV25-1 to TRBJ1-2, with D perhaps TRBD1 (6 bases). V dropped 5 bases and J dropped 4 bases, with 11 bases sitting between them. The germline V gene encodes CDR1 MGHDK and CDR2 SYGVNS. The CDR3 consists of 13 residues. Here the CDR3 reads CASSRGAAYGYTF. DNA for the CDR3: TGTGCCAGCAGTCGGGGGGCGGCCTATGGCTACACCTTC.

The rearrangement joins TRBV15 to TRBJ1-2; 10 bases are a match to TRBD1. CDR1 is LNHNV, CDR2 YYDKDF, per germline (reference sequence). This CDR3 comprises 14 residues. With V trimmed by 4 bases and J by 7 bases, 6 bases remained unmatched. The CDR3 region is CATSTSGTGAGYTF. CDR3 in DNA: TGTGCCACCAGCACTAGCGGGACAGGGGCTGGCTACACCTTC.

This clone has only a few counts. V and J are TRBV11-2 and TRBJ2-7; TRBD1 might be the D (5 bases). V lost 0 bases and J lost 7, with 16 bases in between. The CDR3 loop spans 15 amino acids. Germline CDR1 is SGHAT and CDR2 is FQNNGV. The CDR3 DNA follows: TGTGCCAGCAGCTTAGATAGTGGGCCAGGGTCGGAGCAGTACTTC. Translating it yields CASSLDSGPGSEQYF.

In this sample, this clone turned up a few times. The CDR3 DNA reads as TGTGCCAGCAGTGTGACAGGGTTCAACACTGAAGCTTTCTTT. Its protein product is CASSVTGFNTEAFF. This chain connects TRBV25-1 to TRBJ1-1, with TRBD1 matching 7 bases. This CDR3 region has 14 residues. The junction had 4 bases not matched to a gene; V was cut back by 4 bases and J by 2 bases. Per the germline V gene, CDR1 is MGHDK and CDR2 is SYGVNS.

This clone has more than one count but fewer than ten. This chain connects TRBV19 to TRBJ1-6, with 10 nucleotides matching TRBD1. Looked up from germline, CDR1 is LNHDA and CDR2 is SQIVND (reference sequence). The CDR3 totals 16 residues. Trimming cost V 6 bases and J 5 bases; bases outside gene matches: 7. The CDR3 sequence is CASRTTGGAHNSPLHF. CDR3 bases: TGTGCCAGTAGGACGACAGGGGGCGCACATAATTCACCCCTCCACTTT.

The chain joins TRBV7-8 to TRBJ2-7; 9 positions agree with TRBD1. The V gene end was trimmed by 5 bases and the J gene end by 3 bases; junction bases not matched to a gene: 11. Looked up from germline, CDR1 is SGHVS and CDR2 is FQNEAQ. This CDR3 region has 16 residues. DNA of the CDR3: TGTGCCAGCAGCCGAGCGACAGGGGGTGAAATCTACGAGCAGTACTTC. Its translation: CASSRATGGEIYEQYF.

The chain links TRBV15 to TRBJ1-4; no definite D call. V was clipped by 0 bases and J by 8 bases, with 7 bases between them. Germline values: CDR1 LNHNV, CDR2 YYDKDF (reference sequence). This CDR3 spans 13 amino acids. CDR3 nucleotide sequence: TGTGCCACCAGCAGAGATGACGGGGAAAAACTGTTTTTT. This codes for CATSRDDGEKLFF.

The CDR3 region is CASRMGQGPYGYTF. In nucleotides, the CDR3 is TGTGCCAGCAGGATGGGACAGGGACCATATGGCTACACCTTC. The chain recombines TRBV6-4 with TRBJ1-2; 9 bases map to TRBD1. Germline V lookup: CDR1 MRHNA, CDR2 SNTAGT. CDR3 length equals 14 residues. With 6 bases clipped from V and 5 bases from J, the junction kept 7 bases outside the gene matches.

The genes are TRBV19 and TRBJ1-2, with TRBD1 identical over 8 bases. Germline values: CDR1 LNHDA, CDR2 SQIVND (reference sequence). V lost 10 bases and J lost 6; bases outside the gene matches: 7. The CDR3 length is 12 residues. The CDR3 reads CATPGQVHGYTF. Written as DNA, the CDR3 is TGTGCCACCCCGGGACAGGTCCATGGCTACACCTTC.

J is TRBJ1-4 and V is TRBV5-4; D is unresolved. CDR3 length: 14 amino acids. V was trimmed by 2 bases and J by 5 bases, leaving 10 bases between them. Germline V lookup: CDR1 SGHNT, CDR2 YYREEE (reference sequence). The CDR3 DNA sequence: TGTGCCAGCAGCTTCTGGAGTCGCAATGAAAAACTGTTTTTT. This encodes CASSFWSRNEKLFF.

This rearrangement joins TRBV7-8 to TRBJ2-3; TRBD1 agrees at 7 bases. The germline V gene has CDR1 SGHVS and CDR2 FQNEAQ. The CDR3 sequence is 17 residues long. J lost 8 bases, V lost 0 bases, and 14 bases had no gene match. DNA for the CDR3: TGTGCCAGCAGCTTAGCGCGAGGAAGGACAGGATCGGGTACGCAGTATTTT. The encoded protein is CASSLARGRTGSGTQYF.

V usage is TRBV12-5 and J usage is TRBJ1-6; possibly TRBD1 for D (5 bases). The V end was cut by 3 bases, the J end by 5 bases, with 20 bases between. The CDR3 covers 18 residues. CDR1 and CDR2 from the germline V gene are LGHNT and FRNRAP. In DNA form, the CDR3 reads TGTGCTAGTGGTTTTGGCCCCCCCGGGGGATACAATAATTCACCCCTCCACTTT. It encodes CASGFGPPGGYNNSPLHF. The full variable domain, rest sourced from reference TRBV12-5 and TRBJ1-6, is DARVTQTPRHKVTEMGQEVTMRCQPILGHNTVFWYRQTMMQGLELLAYFRNRAPLDDSGMPKDRFSAEMPDATLATLKIQPSEPRDSAVYFCASGFGPPGGYNNSPLHFGNGTRLTVT.

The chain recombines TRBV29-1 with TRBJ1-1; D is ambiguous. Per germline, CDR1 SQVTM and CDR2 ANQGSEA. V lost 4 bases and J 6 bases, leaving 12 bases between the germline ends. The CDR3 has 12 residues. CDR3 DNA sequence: TGCAGCGTTGTGACCGGGTCCGCTGAAGCTTTCTTT. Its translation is CSVVTGSAEAFF.

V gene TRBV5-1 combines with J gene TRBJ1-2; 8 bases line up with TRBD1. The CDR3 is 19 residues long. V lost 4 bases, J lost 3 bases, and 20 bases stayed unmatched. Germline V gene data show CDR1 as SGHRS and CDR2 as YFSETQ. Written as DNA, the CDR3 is TGCGCCAGCAGCCCCCCCGGGACAGGAGGTCCGTTGCTATACTATGGCTACACCTTC. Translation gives CASSPPGTGGPLLYYGYTF.

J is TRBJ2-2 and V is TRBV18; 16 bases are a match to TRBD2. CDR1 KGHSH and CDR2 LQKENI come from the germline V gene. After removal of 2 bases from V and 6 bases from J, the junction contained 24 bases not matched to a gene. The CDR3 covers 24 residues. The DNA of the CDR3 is TGTGCCAGCTCACCAGACTTAAGAAGAGCGGGACTAGCGGGGGGGTTGTTTTTTTCCGGGGAGCTGTTTTTT. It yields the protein CASSPDLRRAGLAGGLFFSGELFF. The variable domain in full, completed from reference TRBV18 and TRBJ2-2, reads NAGVMQNPRHLVRRRGQEARLRCSPMKGHSHVYWYRQLPEEGLKFMVYLQKENIIDESGMPKERFSAEFPKEGPSILRIQQVVRGDSAAYFCASSPDLRRAGLAGGLFFSGELFFGEGSRLTVL.

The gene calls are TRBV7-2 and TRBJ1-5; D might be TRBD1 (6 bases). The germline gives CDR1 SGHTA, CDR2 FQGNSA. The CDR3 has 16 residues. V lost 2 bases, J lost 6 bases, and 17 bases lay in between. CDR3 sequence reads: CASSLRTGSNGQPQHF. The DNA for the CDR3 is TGTGCCAGCAGCTTAAGAACAGGGAGTAACGGTCAGCCCCAGCATTTT.

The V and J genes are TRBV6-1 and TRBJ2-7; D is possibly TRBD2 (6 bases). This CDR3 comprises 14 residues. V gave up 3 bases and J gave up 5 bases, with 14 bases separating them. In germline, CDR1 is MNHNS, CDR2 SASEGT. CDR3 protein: CASSELTSSNEQYF. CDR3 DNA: TGTGCCAGCAGTGAGCTGACTAGTTCCAACGAGCAGTACTTC.

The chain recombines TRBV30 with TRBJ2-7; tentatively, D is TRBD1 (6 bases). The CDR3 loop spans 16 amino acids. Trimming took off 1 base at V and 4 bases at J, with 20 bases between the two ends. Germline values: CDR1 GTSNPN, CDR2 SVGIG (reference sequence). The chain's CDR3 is CAWSGWGQGKGYEQYF. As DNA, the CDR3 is TGTGCCTGGAGTGGATGGGGGCAGGGTAAAGGTTACGAGCAGTACTTC.